Listed here are 18 T cell receptor beta chains from one sample, sequenced in a study of spatial heterogeneity in lung cancer. Documented time point: sample taken at primary tumor resection. The input material, whole RNA from tumor, nontumor lung or frozen PBMC, was sequenced unsorted. TCRdb ran MiXCR on the 5' RACE reads and lists one entry per CDR3 protein. Here the sample spans more than 80,000 distinct CDR3 sequences, approximately 12% being singletons. Sequencing was performed on PBMCs, taken at surgery. The receptors originated from a male donor with early-stage non-small cell lung cancer.

This clonotype was seen a few times. The V and J genes are TRBV28 and TRBJ2-2, with D possibly being TRBD2 (5 bases). The ends were cut back, 1 base at V and 1 base at J, with 10 bases in the middle. CDR1 MDHEN and CDR2 SYDVKM come from the germline V gene. The CDR3 covers 16 residues. The CDR3 here is CASSLLPSGNTGELFF. The CDR3 bases are TGTGCCAGCAGTTTATTGCCCAGCGGGAACACCGGGGAGCTGTTTTTT.

This clonotype was observed many times. The genes are TRBV20-1 and TRBJ2-1, with TRBD2 matching 10 bases. The V and J ends lost 3 bases and 6 bases, in that order; junction bases with no gene match: 5. Germline V gene sequence: CDR1 DFQATT, CDR2 SNEGSKA (reference sequence). The CDR3 is 14 amino acids. The CDR3 sequence is CSASGASGGNEQFF. In nucleotides, the CDR3 is TGCAGTGCTAGTGGGGCTAGCGGGGGCAATGAGCAGTTCTTC.

The sample holds a few counts of this clonotype. As DNA, the CDR3 is TGTGCCACCCGGGGGGACCCTAGCACAGATACGCAGTATTTT. It codes for CATRGDPSTDTQYF. The rearrangement links TRBV10-3 to TRBJ2-3, with 7 positions matching TRBD2. J was trimmed by 0 bases and V by 10 bases; bases with no gene match: 7. The CDR3 has 14 amino acids. Germline lookup yields CDR1 ENHRY and CDR2 SYGVKD.

The chain is built from TRBV7-2 and TRBJ1-6; possible D gene TRBD1, 5 bases. This CDR3 contains 16 residues. Trimming took off 5 bases at V and 7 bases at J, with 18 bases between the two ends. Germline V gene lookup returns CDR1 SGHTA and CDR2 FQGNSA. The CDR3 bases are TGTGCCAGCAGCCTGGGACTCGGACGGGGAAATTCACCCCTCCACTTT. Amino acids: CASSLGLGRGNSPLHF.

The chain has TRBV20-1 and TRBJ2-3, with D unresolved. Germline V CDR1 and CDR2: DFQATT, SNEGSKA (reference sequence). This CDR3 has 11 residues. The V end lost 1 base, the J end lost 5 bases, and 4 bases lay between the germline ends. CDR3 in amino acids: CSARGVDTQYF. The DNA of the CDR3 is TGCAGTGCTAGAGGGGTAGATACGCAGTATTTT.

This clonotype occurred many times. In DNA form, the CDR3 reads TGTGCCAGCAGTTTCAGAGGTGCGAGAGGCTACACCTTC. Amino acids: CASSFRGARGYTF. The V gene is TRBV12-3 or TRBV12-4, the J gene TRBJ1-2; D call uncertain. The CDR3 has 13 residues. Trimming shortened V by 3 bases and J by 8 bases, and 13 bases separated the two germline ends.

The chain links TRBV7-2 to TRBJ2-1; TRBD2 might be the D (5 bases). The CDR3 runs 13 residues. Trimming pared 5 bases from V and 0 bases from J, leaving 5 bases between. The V gene's germline CDR1 is SGHTA and CDR2 FQGNSA. Written as DNA, the CDR3 is TGTGCCAGCAGCGGGAGCTCCTACAATGAGCAGTTCTTC. Translated: CASSGSSYNEQFF.

The gene calls are TRBV11-2 and TRBJ2-5; 9 bases line up with TRBD2. V lost 6 bases to trimming and J lost 5 bases; unmatched junction nucleotides: 7. The CDR3 covers 14 residues. Per germline, CDR1 SGHAT and CDR2 FQNNGV. The CDR3 DNA is TGTGCCAGCAGTCATAGCGGGGGCGGGGAGACCCAGTACTTC. It yields the protein CASSHSGGGETQYF.

V gene TRBV27 combines with J gene TRBJ1-1; the D is unclear. V gave up 3 bases and J gave up 4 bases, with 12 bases separating them. From germline, CDR1 is MNHEY and CDR2 SMNVEV (reference sequence). This CDR3 has 14 residues. The CDR3 is CASSFRRDATEAFF. The CDR3 DNA sequence: TGTGCCAGCAGTTTTAGAAGGGATGCCACTGAAGCTTTCTTT.

This clonotype was counted many times. This chain joins TRBV20-1 and TRBJ2-3; tentative D call: TRBD1 (6 bases). Trimming shortened V by 0 bases and J by 4 bases, and 14 bases separated the two germline ends. Germline CDR1 is DFQATT and CDR2 is SNEGSKA (reference sequence). This CDR3 is 15 amino acids long. The CDR3 DNA reads as TGCAGTGCTAGAGATTCCAGGGGAGTGGCAGATACGCAGTATTTT. This translates into CSARDSRGVADTQYF.

This clonotype was seen once. This chain joins TRBV6-6 and TRBJ2-2; D remains ambiguous. This CDR3 has 17 amino acids. Germline loops: CDR1 MNHNY, CDR2 SVGAGI (reference sequence). The V end was cut by 1 base, the J end by 4 bases, with 16 bases between. DNA for the CDR3: TGTGCCAGCAGTTACTGGACCCCGGCCGCAGCCACCGGGGAGCTGTTTTTT. Encoded protein: CASSYWTPAAATGELFF.

This chain uses TRBV11-3 with TRBJ2-1; D may be TRBD1 or TRBD2 (5 bases each). There are 14 residues in the CDR3. V gave up 3 bases and J gave up 4 bases, with 10 bases separating them. The germline CDR1 and CDR2 sequences are SGHNT and YENEEA. The CDR3 DNA reads TGTGCCAGCAGCTTTCCGGGACGTTACAATGAGCAGTTCTTC. Its protein is CASSFPGRYNEQFF.

V and J are TRBV5-1 and TRBJ2-6; no clear D. The CDR3 spans 17 residues. Germline CDR1 SGHRS, CDR2 YFSETQ. Between the trimmed V and J ends, which lost 0 bases and 2 bases, there was a span of 12 bases. CDR3 sequence: CASSLGVVRTGANVLTF. DNA for the CDR3: TGCGCCAGCAGCTTGGGGGTAGTTAGAACTGGGGCCAACGTCCTGACTTTC.

This chain links TRBV29-1 with TRBJ2-3; a weak D match, TRBD1 (6 bases). Trimming shortened V by 4 bases and J by 4 bases, and 6 bases separated the two germline ends. CDR1 and CDR2 (germline): SQVTM, ANQGSEA. The CDR3 covers 11 residues. The DNA for the CDR3 is TGCAGCGTTGGGACAGCAGATACGCAGTATTTT. This encodes CSVGTADTQYF.

The chain uses TRBV28 and TRBJ1-5; 7 bases are a match to TRBD1. The CDR3 sequence is 15 residues long. Looked up from germline, CDR1 is MDHEN and CDR2 is SYDVKM. J lost 3 bases, V lost 11 bases, and 13 bases had no gene match. CDR3 sequence: CASSRGQITNQPQHF. The CDR3, as DNA: TGTGCCTCTTCAAGGGGACAGATAACCAATCAGCCCCAGCATTTT.

This clonotype showed up just a few times. The V and J genes are TRBV29-1 and TRBJ1-1, with 7 bases fitting TRBD1. The CDR3 consists of 14 residues. The V and J ends lost 5 bases and 4 bases, in that order; junction bases with no gene match: 10. CDR1 SQVTM and CDR2 ANQGSEA come from the germline V gene. In nucleotides, the CDR3 is TGCAGCGTTACTATGGGGCCAGGGGGCACTGAAGCTTTCTTT. This codes for CSVTMGPGGTEAFF.

In this sample, this clonotype turned up many times. The rearrangement uses TRBV29-1 and TRBJ1-1; D ambiguous. CDR3 length equals 12 residues. The germline V gene has CDR1 SQVTM and CDR2 ANQGSEA. V lost 7 bases, J lost 1 base, and 10 bases lay in between. CDR3 sequence (DNA): TGCAGCGGAGGCAGCACGAACACTGAAGCTTTCTTT. As protein: CSGGSTNTEAFF.

This chain joins TRBV29-1 and TRBJ1-5, with no clear D. Deletions cut 3 bases from V and 3 bases from J, with 12 bases between. Germline V gene data show CDR1 as SQVTM and CDR2 as ANQGSEA. The CDR3 has 14 amino acids. The CDR3 DNA reads as TGCAGCGTTGAGGGTGGGGTGGACAATCAGCCCCAGCATTTT. Its translation: CSVEGGVDNQPQHF.